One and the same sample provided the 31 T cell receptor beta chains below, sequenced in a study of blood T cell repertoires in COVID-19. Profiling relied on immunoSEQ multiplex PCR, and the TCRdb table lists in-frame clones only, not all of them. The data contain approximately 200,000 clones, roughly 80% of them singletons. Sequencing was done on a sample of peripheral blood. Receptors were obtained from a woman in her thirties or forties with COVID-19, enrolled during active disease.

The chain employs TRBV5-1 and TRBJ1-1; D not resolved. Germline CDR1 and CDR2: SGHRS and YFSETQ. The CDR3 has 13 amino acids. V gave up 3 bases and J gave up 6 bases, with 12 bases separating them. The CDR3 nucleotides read TGCGCCAGCAGCTCACAGTCTTTCGCTGAAGCTTTCTTT. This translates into CASSSQSFAEAFF.

The DNA of the CDR3 is TGTGCCAGCAGGGAACGGGAAGGTGGCACTGAAGCTTTCTTT. Amino acids: CASREREGGTEAFF. This rearrangement joins TRBV2 to TRBJ1-1; no reliable D call. CDR1 is SNHLY, CDR2 FYNNEI, per germline. Trimming cost V 6 bases and J 4 bases, with 15 bases left between them. The CDR3 is 14 amino acids.

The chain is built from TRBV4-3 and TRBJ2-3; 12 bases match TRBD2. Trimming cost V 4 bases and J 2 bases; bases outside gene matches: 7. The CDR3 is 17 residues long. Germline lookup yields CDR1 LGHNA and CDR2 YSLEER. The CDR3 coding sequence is TGCGCCAGCAGCCGCACACTAGCGGGGGGTTACACAGATACGCAGTATTTT. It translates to CASSRTLAGGYTDTQYF.

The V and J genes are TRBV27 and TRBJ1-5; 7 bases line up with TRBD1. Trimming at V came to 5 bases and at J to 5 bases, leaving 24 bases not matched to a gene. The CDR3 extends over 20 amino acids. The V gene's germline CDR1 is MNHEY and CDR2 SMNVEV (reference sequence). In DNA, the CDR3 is TGTGCCAGCAGTCGACAGGGTAGGAGGATAGACCCAGGTGGCCATCAGCCCCAGCATTTT. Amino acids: CASSRQGRRIDPGGHQPQHF.

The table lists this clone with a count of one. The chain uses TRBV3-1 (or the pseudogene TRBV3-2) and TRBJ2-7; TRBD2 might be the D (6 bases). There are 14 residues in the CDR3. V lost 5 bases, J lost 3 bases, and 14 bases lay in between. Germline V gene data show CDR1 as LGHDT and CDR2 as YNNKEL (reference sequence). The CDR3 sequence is CASSSPGSGYEQYF. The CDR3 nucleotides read TGTGCCAGCAGCTCCCCGGGTAGCGGCTACGAGCAGTACTTC.

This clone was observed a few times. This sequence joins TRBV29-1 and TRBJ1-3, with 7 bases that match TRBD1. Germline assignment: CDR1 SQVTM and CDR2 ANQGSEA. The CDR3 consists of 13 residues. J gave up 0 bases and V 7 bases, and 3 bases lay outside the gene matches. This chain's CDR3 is CSGTGSSGNTIYF. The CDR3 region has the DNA TGCAGCGGGACAGGAAGCTCTGGAAACACCATATATTTT.

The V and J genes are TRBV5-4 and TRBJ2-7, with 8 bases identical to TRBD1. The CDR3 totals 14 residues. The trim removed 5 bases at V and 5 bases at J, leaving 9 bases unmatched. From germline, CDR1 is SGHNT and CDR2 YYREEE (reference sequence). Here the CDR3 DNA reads TGTGCCAGCAGAAACAGGACAGGGAAGGACGAGCAGTACTTC. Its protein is CASRNRTGKDEQYF.

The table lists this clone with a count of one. The CDR3 is CASSPGGERNQPQHF. In nucleotides, the CDR3 is TGTGCCAGCTCACCAGGGGGGGAGCGCAATCAGCCCCAGCATTTT. This chain links TRBV18 with TRBJ1-5; D is perhaps TRBD1 (5 bases). There are 15 residues in the CDR3. The germline CDR1 and CDR2 sequences are KGHSH and LQKENI. Between the trimmed V and J ends, which lost 2 bases and 2 bases, there was a span of 10 bases.

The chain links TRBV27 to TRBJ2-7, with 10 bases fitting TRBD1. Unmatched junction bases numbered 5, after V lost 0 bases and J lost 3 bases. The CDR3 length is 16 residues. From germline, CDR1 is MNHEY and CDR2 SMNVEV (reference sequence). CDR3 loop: CASSLSETGGYYEQYF. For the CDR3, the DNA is TGTGCCAGCAGTTTATCCGAGACAGGGGGCTACTACGAGCAGTACTTC.

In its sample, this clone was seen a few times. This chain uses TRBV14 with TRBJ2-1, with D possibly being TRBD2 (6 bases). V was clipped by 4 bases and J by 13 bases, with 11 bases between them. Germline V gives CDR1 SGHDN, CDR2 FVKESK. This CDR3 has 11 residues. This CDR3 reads CASSPGLDQFF. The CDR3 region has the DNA TGTGCCAGCAGCCCGGGACTGGACCAGTTCTTC.

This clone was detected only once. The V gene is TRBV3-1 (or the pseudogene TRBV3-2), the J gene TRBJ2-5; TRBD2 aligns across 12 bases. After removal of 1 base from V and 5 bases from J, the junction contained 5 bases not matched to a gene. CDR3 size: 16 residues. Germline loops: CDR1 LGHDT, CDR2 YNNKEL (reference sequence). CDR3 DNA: TGTGCCAGCAGCCAAGGACTAGCGGGGGCCTGGGAGACCCAGTACTTC. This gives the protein CASSQGLAGAWETQYF.

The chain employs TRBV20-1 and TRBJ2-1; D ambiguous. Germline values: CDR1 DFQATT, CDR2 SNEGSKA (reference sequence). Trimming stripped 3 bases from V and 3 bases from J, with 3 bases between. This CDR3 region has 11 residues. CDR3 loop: CSASLYNEQFF. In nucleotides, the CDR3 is TGCAGTGCTAGTCTCTACAATGAGCAGTTCTTC.

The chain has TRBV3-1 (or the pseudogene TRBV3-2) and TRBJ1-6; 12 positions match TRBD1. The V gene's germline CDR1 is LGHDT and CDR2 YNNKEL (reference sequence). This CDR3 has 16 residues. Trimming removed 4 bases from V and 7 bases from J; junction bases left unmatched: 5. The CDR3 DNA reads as TGTGCCAGCAGCCCTTATGGGACAGGGGGCAATTCACCCCTCCACTTT. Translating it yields CASSPYGTGGNSPLHF.

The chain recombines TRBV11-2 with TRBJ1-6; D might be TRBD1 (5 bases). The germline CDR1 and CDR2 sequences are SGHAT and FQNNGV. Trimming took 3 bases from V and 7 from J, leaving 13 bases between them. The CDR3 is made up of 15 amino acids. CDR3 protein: CASSFQRGGNSPLHF. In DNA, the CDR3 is TGTGCCAGCAGCTTCCAAAGGGGAGGAAATTCACCCCTCCACTTT.

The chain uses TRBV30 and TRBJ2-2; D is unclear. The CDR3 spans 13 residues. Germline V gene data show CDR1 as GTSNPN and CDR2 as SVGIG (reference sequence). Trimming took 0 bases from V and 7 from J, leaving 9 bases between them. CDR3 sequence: CAWSVSSLGELFF. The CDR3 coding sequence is TGTGCCTGGAGTGTAAGCTCCCTCGGGGAGCTGTTTTTT.

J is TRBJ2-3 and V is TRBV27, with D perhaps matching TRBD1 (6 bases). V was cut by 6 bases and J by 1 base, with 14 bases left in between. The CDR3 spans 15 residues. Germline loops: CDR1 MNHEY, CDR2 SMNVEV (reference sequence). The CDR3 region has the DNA TGTGCCAGCAGCCCAGGGGTCGAACGCACAGATACGCAGTATTTT. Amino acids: CASSPGVERTDTQYF.

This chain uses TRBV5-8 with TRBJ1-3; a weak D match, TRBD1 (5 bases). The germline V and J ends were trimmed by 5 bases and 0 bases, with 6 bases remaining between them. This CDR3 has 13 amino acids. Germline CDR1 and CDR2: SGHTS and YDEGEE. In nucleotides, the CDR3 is TGTGCCAGCAGAGGGGCCTCTGGAAACACCATATATTTT. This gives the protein CASRGASGNTIYF.

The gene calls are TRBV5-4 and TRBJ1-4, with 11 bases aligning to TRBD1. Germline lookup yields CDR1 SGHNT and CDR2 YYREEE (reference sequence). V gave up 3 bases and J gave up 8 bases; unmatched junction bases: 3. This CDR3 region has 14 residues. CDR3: CASSSGTGGEKLFF. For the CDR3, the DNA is TGTGCCAGCAGCTCCGGGACAGGGGGGGAAAAACTGTTTTTT.

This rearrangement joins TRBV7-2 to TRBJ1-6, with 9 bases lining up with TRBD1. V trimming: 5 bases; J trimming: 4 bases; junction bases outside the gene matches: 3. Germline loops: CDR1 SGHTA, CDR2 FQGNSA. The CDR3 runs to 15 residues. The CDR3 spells CASSPQGAYNSPLHF. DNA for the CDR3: TGTGCCAGCAGCCCACAGGGGGCGTATAATTCACCCCTCCACTTT.

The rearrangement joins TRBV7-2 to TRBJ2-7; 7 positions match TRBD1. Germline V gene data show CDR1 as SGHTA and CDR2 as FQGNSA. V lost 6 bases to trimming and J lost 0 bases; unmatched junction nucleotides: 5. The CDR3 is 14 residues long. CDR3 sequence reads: CASSLGTASYEQYF. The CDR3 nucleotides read TGTGCCAGCAGTTTGGGGACAGCCTCCTACGAGCAGTACTTC.

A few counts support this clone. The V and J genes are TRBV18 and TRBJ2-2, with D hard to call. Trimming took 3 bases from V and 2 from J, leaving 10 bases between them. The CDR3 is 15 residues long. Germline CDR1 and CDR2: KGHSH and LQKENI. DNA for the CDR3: TGTGCCAGCTCACCCAGCCAGGCTAACACCGGGGAGCTGTTTTTT. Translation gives CASSPSQANTGELFF.

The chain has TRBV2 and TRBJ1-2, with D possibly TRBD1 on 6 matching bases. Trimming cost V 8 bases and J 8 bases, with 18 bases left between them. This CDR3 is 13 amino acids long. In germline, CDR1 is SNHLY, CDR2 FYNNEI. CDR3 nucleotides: TGTGCCAGCCTGGTCGAGGGGAGGGGGGGCTACACCTTC. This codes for CASLVEGRGGYTF.

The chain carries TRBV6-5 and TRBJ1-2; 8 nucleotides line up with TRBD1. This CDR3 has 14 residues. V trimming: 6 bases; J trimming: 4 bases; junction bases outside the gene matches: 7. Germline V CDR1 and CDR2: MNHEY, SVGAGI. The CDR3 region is CASSLYGQGYGYTF. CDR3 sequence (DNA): TGTGCCAGCAGCCTATATGGACAGGGCTATGGCTACACCTTC.

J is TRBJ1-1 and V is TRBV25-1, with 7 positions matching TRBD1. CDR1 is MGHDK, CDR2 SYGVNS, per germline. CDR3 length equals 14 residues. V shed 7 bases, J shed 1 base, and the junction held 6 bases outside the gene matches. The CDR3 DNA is TGTGCCAGCACCGCGACAGGGTGGAACACTGAAGCTTTCTTT. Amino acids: CASTATGWNTEAFF.

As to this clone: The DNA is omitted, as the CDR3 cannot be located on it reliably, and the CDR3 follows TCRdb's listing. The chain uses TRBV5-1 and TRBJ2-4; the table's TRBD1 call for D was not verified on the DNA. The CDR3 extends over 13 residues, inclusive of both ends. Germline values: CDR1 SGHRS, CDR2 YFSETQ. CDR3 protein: CASSFGQGGIQYF.

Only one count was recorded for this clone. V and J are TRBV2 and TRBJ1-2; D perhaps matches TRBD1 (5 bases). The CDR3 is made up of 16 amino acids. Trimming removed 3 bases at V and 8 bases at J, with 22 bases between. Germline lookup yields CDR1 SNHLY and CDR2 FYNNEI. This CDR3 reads CASSDGGRMASYGYTF. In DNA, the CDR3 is TGTGCCAGCAGTGACGGGGGAAGGATGGCCTCATACGGCTACACCTTC.

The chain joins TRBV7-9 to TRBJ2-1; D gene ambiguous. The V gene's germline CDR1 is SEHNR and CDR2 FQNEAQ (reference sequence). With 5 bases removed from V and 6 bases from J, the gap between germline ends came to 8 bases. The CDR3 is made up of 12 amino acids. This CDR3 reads CASSPLVNEQFF. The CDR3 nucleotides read TGTGCCAGCAGCCCCTTAGTCAATGAGCAGTTCTTC.

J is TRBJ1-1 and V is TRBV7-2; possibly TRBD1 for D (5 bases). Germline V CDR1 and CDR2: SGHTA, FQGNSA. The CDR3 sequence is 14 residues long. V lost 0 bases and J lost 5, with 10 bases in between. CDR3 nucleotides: TGTGCCAGCAGCTTAGCGGGGGGGTGGACTGAAGCTTTCTTT. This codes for CASSLAGGWTEAFF.

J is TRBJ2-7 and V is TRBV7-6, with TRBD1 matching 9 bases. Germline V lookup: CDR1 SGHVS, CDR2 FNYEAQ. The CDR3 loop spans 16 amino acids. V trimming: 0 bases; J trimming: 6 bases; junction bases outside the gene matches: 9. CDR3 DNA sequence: TGTGCCAGCAGCTTAGCTAGTACAGGGGGCTCTAGCGAGCAGTACTTC. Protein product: CASSLASTGGSSEQYF.

CDR3 loop: CASSLGTGLSYGYTF. CDR3 in DNA: TGTGCCAGCAGCCTAGGGACAGGGCTATCCTATGGCTACACCTTC. The chain recombines TRBV6-5 with TRBJ1-2, with 9 positions matching TRBD1. The V and J ends lost 6 bases and 4 bases, in that order; junction bases with no gene match: 9. Germline CDR1 reads MNHEY; CDR2 reads SVGAGI. The CDR3 length is 15 residues.

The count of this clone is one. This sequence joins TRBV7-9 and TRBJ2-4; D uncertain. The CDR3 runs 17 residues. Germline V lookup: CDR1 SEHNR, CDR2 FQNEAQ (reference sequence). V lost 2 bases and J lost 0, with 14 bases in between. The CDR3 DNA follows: TGTGCCAGCAGCTTATATAACCAGAGGCTAGCCAAAAACATTCAGTACTTC. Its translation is CASSLYNQRLAKNIQYF.